This TCR beta chain was retrieved from a study of T cell responses to AZD1222 COVID-19 vaccine. Whole-study context: Pooling was applied to second doses at about 4 or about 12 weeks. Overall study findings and caveats: Mostly white British, mostly female donors; authors suggested clonal diversity may be underestimated. Repertoire sampling occurred only after the peak T cell response. Just a handful of AZD1222 recipients tested seropositive at baseline.

Concerning this clone: Its antigen is as yet unknown.

Sequencing used immunoSEQ multiplex PCR; TCRdb keeps in-frame clones, though not all of them. The table lists some 84,000 clones, over 70% of them singletons. The CDR3 totals 13 residues. Germline V gives CDR1 LNHDA, CDR2 SQIVND (reference sequence). V dropped 8 bases and J dropped 7; count of bases not matched to a gene: 6. The chain employs TRBV19 and TRBJ1-5; 9 positions agree with TRBD1. This sequence was found in an adult in good health. This specimen was peripheral blood, taken on day 0 of AZD1222 vaccination. The DNA for the CDR3 is TGTGCCAGTGGTGGGACAGGGAGCCAGCCCCAGCATTTT. This sequence encodes CASGGTGSQPQHF.